Listed below are T cell receptor beta chains from one sample, sequenced in a study of T cells in narcolepsy. Produced via immunoSEQ multiplex PCR; TCRdb's table is partial and in-frame only. The table lists under 35,000 clones, roughly four fifths of them singletons, with 0.66% in the top ten. Sample: memory (CD45RA-) CD4+ T cells from blood. All receptors come from a human donor in good health. CDR3s leave out the opening cysteine and the closing phenylalanine or tryptophan. Fields, in order: V gene, J gene, clone size, CDR3 protein. Rows give clone size only sometimes, using once, few, many, or a class for an expanded clone.

V: TRBV6-6; J: TRBJ2-3; size: .; CDR3: ASSPLDTQY
V: TRBV4-1; J: TRBJ1-2; size: .; CDR3: ASSQPSGSLGNYGYT
V: TRBV6-4; J: TRBJ2-2; size: .; CDR3: ASSGRHYTGELF
V: TRBV4-2; J: TRBJ1-4; size: once; CDR3: ASSQDTGGLF
V: TRBV6-1; J: TRBJ1-4; size: few; CDR3: ASSEHNEKLF
V: TRBV7-2; J: TRBJ1-6; size: .; CDR3: ASSLSTERSPLH
V: TRBV4-3; J: TRBJ1-1; size: .; CDR3: ASSQDHRQSEAF
V: TRBV28; J: TRBJ2-2; size: .; CDR3: ASSPLQGYTGELF
V: TRBV28; J: TRBJ2-7; size: few; CDR3: ASSSTYEQY
V: TRBV6-5; J: TRBJ1-1; size: .; CDR3: ASSDLRKGVNLAF
V: TRBV30; J: TRBJ1-5; size: .; CDR3: AWNDGTVNQPQH
V: TRBV7-9; J: TRBJ2-7; size: .; CDR3: ASSTYYEQY
V: TRBV5-6; J: TRBJ1-2; size: once; CDR3: ASNGGTGAPAYGYT
V: TRBV4-2; J: TRBJ2-6; size: .; CDR3: ASSHSSSSGANVLT
V: TRBV19; J: TRBJ1-6; size: once; CDR3: ASRTGGLESGGSPLH
V: TRBV28; J: TRBJ2-2; size: .; CDR3: ASSLGYTGELF
V: TRBV7-2; J: TRBJ1-3; size: .; CDR3: ASNPEGLSGNTIY
V: TRBV5-6; J: TRBJ1-5; size: .; CDR3: ASSLGQGSNQPQH
V: TRBV7-8; J: TRBJ2-5; size: .; CDR3: ASSLYTSGGRQETQY
V: TRBV2; J: TRBJ2-5; size: .; CDR3: ASSLAGGQGETQY
V: TRBV7-2; J: TRBJ1-5; size: .; CDR3: ASSFWGGNNQPQH
V: TRBV29-1; J: TRBJ2-3; size: .; CDR3: SVATSTDTQY
V: TRBV2; J: TRBJ1-4; size: .; CDR3: ASSGRRQNEKLF
V: TRBV7-2; J: TRBJ2-3; size: .; CDR3: ASSLERGGTDTQY
V: TRBV5-4; J: TRBJ1-1; size: once; CDR3: ASSLQGRVTEAF
V: TRBV5-1; J: TRBJ2-3; size: .; CDR3: ASSPRQGATDTQY
V: TRBV10-2; J: TRBJ2-1; size: .; CDR3: ASSQQGKGYNEQF
V: TRBV5-4; J: TRBJ2-3; size: once; CDR3: ASSWDSSTDTQY
V: TRBV5-5; J: TRBJ2-3; size: .; CDR3: ASSPSGAGPLSTDTQY
V: TRBV6-5; J: TRBJ2-1; size: .; CDR3: ASRAGTGRNEQF
V: TRBV5-8; J: TRBJ1-2; size: .; CDR3: ASSFLSMTGVRNGYT
V: TRBV4-2; J: TRBJ1-2; size: .; CDR3: ASSQEAGADYGYT
V: TRBV19; J: TRBJ1-2; size: .; CDR3: ASRLQGSGYT
V: TRBV23-1; J: TRBJ1-1; size: .; CDR3: ASSRIGLWGTEAF
V: TRBV6-5; J: TRBJ2-7; size: .; CDR3: ASSERTYEQY
V: TRBV18; J: TRBJ1-3; size: .; CDR3: ASSPTTGLSSGNTIY
V: TRBV28; J: TRBJ2-7; size: once; CDR3: ASSTAGTGVHEQY
V: TRBV6-4; J: TRBJ2-4; size: few; CDR3: ASRVEDRRNIQY
V: TRBV28; J: TRBJ1-6; size: .; CDR3: ASSSGASYNSPLH
V: TRBV9; J: TRBJ1-1; size: .; CDR3: ASSAGQDTEAF
V: TRBV6-1; J: TRBJ2-3; size: .; CDR3: ASEGQRTDTQY
V: TRBV6-5; J: TRBJ1-3; size: .; CDR3: ASSLHGNTIY
V: TRBV28; J: TRBJ2-5; size: .; CDR3: ASSFQGRETQY
V: TRBV6-6; J: TRBJ1-3; size: .; CDR3: ASSLGQPFSGNTIY
V: TRBV11-1; J: TRBJ1-3; size: .; CDR3: ASSEGASGNTIY
V: TRBV6-1; J: TRBJ1-1; size: once; CDR3: ASSVYQGDFEAF
V: TRBV6-5; J: TRBJ2-5; size: .; CDR3: ASRTGDTQETQY
V: TRBV9; J: TRBJ1-6; size: once; CDR3: ASSVRESNSPLH